One T cell receptor (beta chain) is described in this entry. In this sample, this clonotype turned up many times. It has no known antigen specificity. Nothing much larger sits one base from this clone, and base qualities are not available. This entry is derived from a study of T cells in Graves' hyperthyroidism and ophthalmopathy (dated by TCRdb to the late 2010s). In terms of the full investigation: Peripheral blood samples were taken at initial diagnosis, before any treatment was given. To identify TCR V-J signatures that set the groups apart, the researchers used a discovery cohort of 90 to 100 patients, made up of roughly 45 with Graves' ophthalmopathy and about 59 with stable Graves' hyperthyroidism. Prospective prediction of ophthalmopathy was tested in an independent validation cohort consisting of about 20 hyperthyroidism patients and more than 15 patients who later progressed to ophthalmopathy. For training and testing, the roughly 93 patients in the discovery cohort were randomly divided in a 7:3 ratio. In addition, the study compared T-cell repertoires in thyroid tissue and in blood from six Graves' hyperthyroidism patients. After sampling, hyperthyroidism patients received methimazole starting at 30 mg daily, and ophthalmopathy patients received high-dose intravenous methylprednisolone. The paper describes TCR Vbeta CDR3 sequencing of some 130 peripheral blood samples, made up of 40 to 45 ophthalmopathy patients, more than 70 hyperthyroidism patients and 17 progressor patients. The study at large found these results: Sample size was not statistically predetermined, and blinding of investigators to group allocation was not performed. During validation, the model predicted progression to ophthalmopathy a median of approximately 6 months ahead of onset, with 70.59% sensitivity and almost 75% specificity. Blood samples also contained most of the expanded thyroid clonotypes (frequency above 0.001), which suggests that blood repertoires may reflect thyroid immune responses. A 13 V-J signature model separated ophthalmopathy from stable hyperthyroidism, with around 88% sensitivity and roughly 81% specificity in cross-validation and 80%/75% in testing.

Stable Graves' hyperthyroidism was defined as the absence of progression to ophthalmopathy over 18 months of follow-up. The hyperthyroidism patients were between 18 and 65 years old and newly diagnosed, with a disease duration of less than 2 months. Patients with uncontrolled infections, other autoimmune diseases, pregnancy or lactation were excluded. Diagnoses relied on clinical symptoms, serum thyroxine and TRAb, thyroid ultrasound and orbital computed tomography. Ficoll-Paque density gradient centrifugation was used to isolate PBMCs from about 9.4 ml of fresh peripheral blood. Trizol reagent was used to extract total RNA, and RNA quality was then checked on an Agilent 2100 Bioanalyzer. The junction carries 21 bases between V and J, which are trimmed by 0 bases and 9 bases respectively. Including cysteine and phenylalanine, the CDR3 has 16 amino acids. The DNA shown is the 48-base CDR3, in frame from base 1. CDR1 and CDR2, looked up from the germline V gene (reference sequence), are DFQATT and SNEGSKA.

TCR beta CDR3 regions were amplified from RNA transcripts. The first round of RT-PCR for the TCR CDR3 was performed with the HTBI primer set and the Qiagen OneStep RT-PCR kit. A second multiplex PCR round built the libraries, followed by size selection and purification. Libraries were sequenced paired-end with 100 bp reads on an Illumina HiSeq2000. On the study's bioinformatics: SOAPnuke was used to process the raw data, throwing out any read that contained adapters or uncalled bases, had a mean Phred below 15, or lacked an exact constant-primer or identifier match. High-quality paired reads were merged using COPE v1.2.5, and each unique nucleotide sequence was defined as a clonotype. MiTCR v1.1 was used to align clonotypes to the IMGT TRBV, TRBD and TRBJ reference segments. The analysis included only V-J combinations with a frequency above 0.0001, which together covered roughly 99% of the repertoires. The TCS score was defined as F50 (clonal expansion) divided by E x V (chaos), with BLOSUM62-based TCRdist calculated between CDR3 peptides within each V-J. Welch's t-statistics and random forest reduced 514 V-J features to 13, which were used in a naive Bayes classifier (R e1071). The public reads were reprocessed in TCRdb via fastp at Q25 and MiXCR, keeping in-frame beta chains. Each entry is one CDR3 protein sequence, shown with its most common DNA and genes. The V and J calls were not made by the authors but by TCRdb's processing. In all, the sample holds fewer than 600,000 distinct CDR3 sequences, and about 14% of those were seen once. In total, the top ten clones hold around 13% of the sample.

The V gene is TRBV20-1 and the J gene is TRBJ2-1, with the D gene tentatively TRBD1 or TRBD2, based on 6 matching bases in each. The clonotype was recovered from a woman aged 40 to 50 with Graves' hyperthyroidism. The sequenced sample was blood. The nucleotides are TGCAGTGCTAGAGATTGGGGGGCAGGGTACGTGGCTGAGCAGTTCTTC. Its protein is CSARDWGAGYVAEQFF.